These 23 T cell receptor beta chains were all obtained from the same sample, sequenced in a study of blood T cell repertoires in COVID-19. This table comes from immunoSEQ multiplex PCR, and its TCRdb copy is limited to in-frame clones, with some not included. Of approximately 200,000 clones in the sample, approximately 90% were seen once. The sample comprised peripheral blood. The receptors originated from a young man with acute or convalescent COVID-19.

J is TRBJ2-4 and V is TRBV3-1 (or the pseudogene TRBV3-2), with D hard to call. The CDR3 is 16 residues long. The V gene lost 0 bases and the J gene lost 4 bases, with 13 bases spanning the gap. Germline V gene lookup returns CDR1 LGHDT and CDR2 YNNKEL (reference sequence). CDR3 DNA: TGTGCCAGCAGCCAAGAGGTACCAGCACAGAAAAACATTCAGTACTTC. It codes for CASSQEVPAQKNIQYF.

The chain combines TRBV24-1 with TRBJ2-5; D may be TRBD2 (6 bases). Trimming took 4 bases from V and 5 from J, leaving 13 bases between them. The CDR3 contains 14 residues. Germline CDR1 KGHDR, CDR2 SFDVKD. The CDR3 bases are TGTGCCACCAGTGACCCGGGACTCGGGGAGACCCAGTACTTC. Translating it yields CATSDPGLGETQYF.

This sequence joins TRBV7-8 and TRBJ1-2; 11 nucleotides line up with TRBD1. This CDR3 is 16 amino acids long. V was pared by 0 bases and J by 4 bases, with 4 bases of the junction left unmatched. Looked up from germline, CDR1 is SGHVS and CDR2 is FQNEAQ. The CDR3 DNA reads as TGTGCCAGCAGCTTAGCAAGGGGGACAGGGGGCTATGGCTACACCTTC. Translation: CASSLARGTGGYGYTF.

This clone was picked up one time. V gene TRBV27 combines with J gene TRBJ2-1; D remains unclear. The length of the CDR3 is 13 residues. Germline values: CDR1 MNHEY, CDR2 SMNVEV (reference sequence). V lost 1 base, J lost 7 bases, and 8 bases lay in between. CDR3 bases: TGTGCCAGCAGTTTATGGCCGGGTAATGAGCAGTTCTTC. Protein: CASSLWPGNEQFF.

The J gene is TRBJ1-1, the V gene TRBV18; the match to TRBD1 covers 8 bases. The CDR3 covers 15 residues. Germline assignment: CDR1 KGHSH and CDR2 LQKENI. Losses at the gene ends were 8 bases for V and 5 bases for J; bases not matched to a gene: 13. The CDR3 DNA follows: TGTGCCAGCGAATCAGCCTGGACAGGGAGGACTGAAGCTTTCTTT. Its translation is CASESAWTGRTEAFF.

The chain has TRBV11-3 and TRBJ1-6, with D hard to call. The CDR3 extends over 15 amino acids. V lost 5 bases to trimming and J lost 7 bases, with 15 bases between them. The germline gives CDR1 SGHNT, CDR2 YENEEA. CDR3 in amino acids: CASSQGPRGNSPLHF. CDR3 sequence (DNA): TGTGCCAGCAGCCAAGGCCCTCGGGGAAATTCACCCCTCCACTTT.

The chain joins TRBV11-2 to TRBJ1-2, with D possibly matching TRBD1 (5 bases). Trimming removed 0 bases at V and 4 bases at J, with 9 bases between. The CDR3 has 14 residues. CDR1 and CDR2 (germline): SGHAT, FQNNGV. The CDR3 DNA follows: TGTGCCAGCAGCTTAGATCTGACAGCCTATGGCTACACCTTC. It specifies CASSLDLTAYGYTF. The whole variable domain, filled in from reference TRBV11-2 and TRBJ1-2, reads EAGVAQSPRYKIIEKRQSVAFWCNPISGHATLYWYQQILGQGPKLLIQFQNNGVVDDSQLPKDRFSAERLKGVDSTLKIQPAKLEDSAVYLCASSLDLTAYGYTFGSGTRLTVV.

The chain combines TRBV3-1 (or the pseudogene TRBV3-2) with TRBJ2-7, with D possibly being TRBD2 (6 bases). This CDR3 has 15 residues. Trimming removed 3 bases at V and 0 bases at J, with 12 bases between. Germline lookup yields CDR1 LGHDT and CDR2 YNNKEL (reference sequence). The CDR3 sequence: CASSHKRALSYEQYF. CDR3 in DNA: TGTGCCAGCAGCCATAAGCGGGCCCTCTCCTACGAGCAGTACTTC.

The chain joins TRBV19 to TRBJ1-1; tentative D call: TRBD1 (5 bases). There are 13 residues in the CDR3. The germline gives CDR1 LNHDA, CDR2 SQIVND (reference sequence). The germline V and J ends were trimmed by 5 bases and 0 bases, with 7 bases remaining between them. The CDR3 sequence is CASSSTVNTEAFF. CDR3 nucleotide sequence: TGTGCCAGTAGTTCGACAGTGAACACTGAAGCTTTCTTT.

The rearrangement joins TRBV5-1 to TRBJ1-4; the D gene is possibly TRBD1 (6 bases). Germline V gene data show CDR1 as SGHRS and CDR2 as YFSETQ. This CDR3 spans 14 amino acids. The V and J ends lost 1 base and 6 bases respectively, with 10 bases between them. The CDR3 sequence: CASSLTGRDEKLFF. The CDR3 region has the DNA TGCGCCAGCAGCTTGACAGGGAGAGATGAAAAACTGTTTTTT.

This clone was picked up one time. The gene calls are TRBV18 and TRBJ2-1; TRBD2 agrees at 10 bases. CDR3 length: 15 amino acids. CDR1 is KGHSH, CDR2 LQKENI, per germline. V shed 2 bases, J shed 3 bases, and the junction held 1 base outside the gene matches. The CDR3 spells CASSPTSGDYNEQFF. Written as DNA, the CDR3 is TGTGCCAGCTCACCAACTAGCGGGGACTACAATGAGCAGTTCTTC.

This chain links TRBV19 with TRBJ1-5; D may be TRBD1 (6 bases). Trimming removed 6 bases at V and 14 bases at J, with 20 bases between. In germline, CDR1 is LNHDA, CDR2 SQIVND (reference sequence). The CDR3 has 13 amino acids. CDR3 bases: TGTGCCAGTAGCGGCAGGGGCAGCCTCCTCGAGCATTTT. Translation: CASSGRGSLLEHF.

The V and J genes are TRBV27 and TRBJ2-1; possible D gene TRBD2, 5 bases. V lost 2 bases, J lost 7 bases, and 9 bases lay in between. Germline-derived CDR1 and CDR2 are MNHEY and SMNVEV (reference sequence). CDR3 length: 13 residues. DNA for the CDR3: TGTGCCAGCAGTTTACCGACGGGAAATGAGCAGTTCTTC. Its translation is CASSLPTGNEQFF.

DNA of the CDR3: TGTGCCAGCAGTGACCCAGCGGGGGGATCCTACGAGCAGTACTTC. Translated: CASSDPAGGSYEQYF. V usage is TRBV2 and J usage is TRBJ2-7; 9 bases are a match to TRBD2. V was pared by 3 bases and J by 1 base, with 4 bases of the junction left unmatched. Germline loops: CDR1 SNHLY, CDR2 FYNNEI. This CDR3 is 15 amino acids long.

V and J are TRBV6-6 and TRBJ2-5; maybe TRBD1 (6 bases). The CDR3 spans 14 residues. CDR1 and CDR2 from the germline V gene are MNHNY and SVGAGI (reference sequence). The V and J ends lost 0 bases and 5 bases respectively, with 10 bases between them. CDR3 nucleotides: TGTGCCAGCAGTTACTCGGCAGGGGTCGAGACCCAGTACTTC. Its protein product is CASSYSAGVETQYF.

The chain combines TRBV21-1 with TRBJ2-1; the listed D gene, TRBD1, was not tested against the DNA. TRBV21-1 is annotated as a pseudogene. The CDR3 length is 15 residues. The CDR3 loop reads CASSRGGTGDNEQFF. The DNA for the CDR3 is TGTGCCAGCAGCCGTGGTGGGACAGGCGACAATGAGCAGTTCTTC.

J is TRBJ1-1 and V is TRBV28, with D possibly TRBD1 on 5 matching bases. With 3 bases removed from V and 10 bases from J, the gap between germline ends came to 18 bases. The CDR3 runs to 14 residues. Germline CDR1 MDHEN, CDR2 SYDVKM. CDR3 nucleotide sequence: TGTGCCAGCAGTTTTTTTGACAGCCCTGTTATAGCTTTCTTT. Its protein is CASSFFDSPVIAFF.

The chain uses TRBV29-1 and TRBJ2-3; 8 bases line up with TRBD1. J lost 6 bases, V lost 7 bases, and 0 bases had no gene match. The V gene's germline CDR1 is SQVTM and CDR2 ANQGSEA. The CDR3 extends over 10 amino acids. The CDR3, as DNA: TGCAGCGGACAGGGGGATACGCAGTATTTT. Translated, it gives CSGQGDTQYF.

This chain uses TRBV2 with TRBJ2-4; D is perhaps TRBD2 (5 bases). CDR3 length: 15 residues. Germline values: CDR1 SNHLY, CDR2 FYNNEI. Trimming shortened V by 5 bases and J by 7 bases, and 18 bases separated the two germline ends. The CDR3 DNA is TGTGCCAGCAGTCCGCTGGCCAGCGGCGGGAACATTCAGTACTTC. It yields the protein CASSPLASGGNIQYF.

The CDR3 is CASSPQLRVGELFF. In DNA form, the CDR3 reads TGTGCCAGCTCACCACAATTGAGAGTCGGGGAGCTGTTTTTT. The J gene is TRBJ2-2, the V gene TRBV18; D remains ambiguous. CDR1 is KGHSH and CDR2 is LQKENI in the germline V gene. V lost 1 base to trimming and J lost 7 bases, with 10 bases between them. CDR3 size: 14 residues.

The chain is built from TRBV3-1 (or the pseudogene TRBV3-2) and TRBJ1-4; D is perhaps TRBD1 (5 bases). Germline CDR1 reads LGHDT; CDR2 reads YNNKEL (reference sequence). CDR3 size: 13 residues. The V end lost 1 base, the J end lost 8 bases, and 8 bases lay between the germline ends. The CDR3 here is CASSQVGGEKLFF. The CDR3 DNA reads as TGTGCCAGCAGCCAAGTGGGGGGGGAAAAACTGTTTTTT.

The chain combines TRBV5-1 with TRBJ1-5; 7 bases are a match to TRBD1. The CDR3 is 15 amino acids. Looked up from germline, CDR1 is SGHRS and CDR2 is YFSETQ. V trimming: 4 bases; J trimming: 7 bases; junction bases outside the gene matches: 11. The CDR3 region is CASSPDGGGRQPQHF. CDR3 bases: TGCGCCAGCAGCCCGGATGGAGGGGGCCGGCAGCCCCAGCATTTT.

The chain is built from TRBV28 and TRBJ2-1, with a weak D call TRBD1 (5 bases). This CDR3 region has 15 residues. Germline CDR1 is MDHEN and CDR2 is SYDVKM. V was clipped by 6 bases and J by 5 bases, with 17 bases between them. CDR3 amino acids: CASRTPQGTDNEQFF. The CDR3 DNA reads as TGTGCCAGCAGAACGCCTCAGGGAACGGACAATGAGCAGTTCTTC. The whole variable domain, filled in from reference TRBV28 and TRBJ2-1, reads DVKVTQSSRYLVKRTGEKVFLECVQDMDHENMFWYRQDPGLGLRLIYFSYDVKMKEKGDIPEGYSVSREKKERFSLILESASTNQTSMYLCASRTPQGTDNEQFFGPGTRLTVL.